Listed below are T cell receptor beta chains from one sample, sequenced in a study of blood T cell repertoires in COVID-19. Assay used: immunoSEQ multiplex PCR; TCRdb lists only in-frame clones, some missing. The sample includes over 65,000 clones, approximately 90% of them seen just once. The sequenced material came from peripheral blood. All receptors come from a man aged 50-59 years with active or convalescent COVID-19. CDR3s include the opening cysteine and the closing phenylalanine or tryptophan. The D gene is left open where the match is weak. A row's size may be missing; if present it is once, few, many or a size class.

CDR3 DNA	CDR3 protein	J gene	clone size	V gene	D gene
TGTGCCACCAGCAGAGAACGGAGCGGGAGTCCCCATGAGCAGTTCTTC	CATSRERSGSPHEQFF	TRBJ2-1	.	TRBV15	TRBD2
TGTGCCACCAGCAGAGTCACAGGCCCGAACTCTGAAGCTTTCTTT	CATSRVTGPNSEAFF	TRBJ1-1	.	TRBV15	.
TGTGCCAGCACCGGAAGACAGGGGTATGGCTACACCTTC	CASTGRQGYGYTF	TRBJ1-2	.	TRBV6-5	TRBD1
TGTGCCAGCAGCCTCTGGACAGGGGGCGGCGATGGCTACACCTTC	CASSLWTGGGDGYTF	TRBJ1-2	.	TRBV9	TRBD1
TGCGCCAGCAGCCAAGTAGGGACAGGGGCCGGGGAGCTGTTTTTT	CASSQVGTGAGELFF	TRBJ2-2	.	TRBV4-3	TRBD1
TGTGCCAGCAGTTTGGCAGGTTATGGCTACACCTTC	CASSLAGYGYTF	TRBJ1-2	.	TRBV28	.
TGTGCCAGCAGTTATCGGGGGTCTGCCAATGAGCAGTTCTTC	CASSYRGSANEQFF	TRBJ2-1	.	TRBV6-6	.
TGTGCCAGCAGCTTTAACAGGCCGTTGGGCTATAATTCACCCCTCCACTTT	CASSFNRPLGYNSPLHF	TRBJ1-6	.	TRBV5-6	.
TGTGCCAGCCGCCGTGATTCTGGCGGCTACGAGCAGTACTTC	CASRRDSGGYEQYF	TRBJ2-7	.	TRBV6-2/TRBV6-3	.
TGTGCCAGCTCGGAGGGTCCGAACACCGGGGAGCTGTTTTTT	CASSEGPNTGELFF	TRBJ2-2	.	TRBV18	.
TGTGCCAGCAGCCAAGATAATGCAGGGAGGACTGGCTACACCTTC	CASSQDNAGRTGYTF	TRBJ1-2	.	TRBV3-1/TRBV3-2	.
TGTGCCAGCAGCTTAATGCCGGGGGGTTCAGTAGATACGCAGTATTTT	CASSLMPGGSVDTQYF	TRBJ2-3	.	TRBV11-2	TRBD2
TGCGCCAGCAGATTCGGAGCCGATCAGCCCCAGCATTTT	CASRFGADQPQHF	TRBJ1-5	.	TRBV5-1	.
TGTGCCAGCAGCTTAGTGGGAGAAAAAGCTTTCTTT	CASSLVGEKAFF	TRBJ1-1	.	TRBV11-1	.
TGTGCCAGCAGCCATGGACAGAGCTATGGCTACACCTTC	CASSHGQSYGYTF	TRBJ1-2	few	TRBV12-3/TRBV12-4	.
TGTGCCAGCAGTGGACAGGGGGCCTATAATTCACCCCTCCACTTT	CASSGQGAYNSPLHF	TRBJ1-6	.	TRBV2	TRBD1
TGTGCCAGCAGCTCAGGGGGTTTTAATTCACCCCTCCACTTT	CASSSGGFNSPLHF	TRBJ1-6	.	TRBV7-8	TRBD1
TGTGCCAGTAGTATGATTTCCCAAGGCGGTCAGCCCCAGCATTTT	CASSMISQGGQPQHF	TRBJ1-5	.	TRBV19	.
TGTGCCAGCAGTTACGTTGCAGGGGAAGAGACCCAGTACTTC	CASSYVAGEETQYF	TRBJ2-5	.	TRBV6-6	.
TGTGCCAGCAGCCAAGGTTCGCTAGCCACAGATACGCAGTATTTT	CASSQGSLATDTQYF	TRBJ2-3	once	TRBV3-1/TRBV3-2	.
TGTGCCAGCAGTTACAAGGGGCTAGCGGGAAGGGAGCAGTACTTC	CASSYKGLAGREQYF	TRBJ2-7	.	TRBV6-5	TRBD2
TGCGCCAGCAGCTTGGTTTCTAACACTGAAGCTTTCTTT	CASSLVSNTEAFF	TRBJ1-1	.	TRBV5-1	.
TGTGCCAGTAGTACCCTTGGACAGGGAGGCGGGGAGCTGTTTTTT	CASSTLGQGGGELFF	TRBJ2-2	.	TRBV19	TRBD1
TGTGCCAGCAGTTTATTGGGGGACACCACCCGAGGGTACAATGAGCAGTTCTTC	CASSLLGDTTRGYNEQFF	TRBJ2-1	once	TRBV27	.
TGTGCCAGCAGCTTAGCGGTAGGGGCGAACACCGGGGAGCTGTTTTTT	CASSLAVGANTGELFF	TRBJ2-2	.	TRBV7-6	.
TGTGCCAGCAGCAGACAGTATAGCAATCAGCCCCAGCATTTT	CASSRQYSNQPQHF	TRBJ1-5	.	TRBV21-1	.
TGCGCCAGCAGCTTGGCCGGGGGCCAAGAGACCCAGTACTTC	CASSLAGGQETQYF	TRBJ2-5	.	TRBV5-1	.
TGTGCCAGCAGCCCAAGGACTAGCGGGGGGTCGGAGACCCAGTACTTC	CASSPRTSGGSETQYF	TRBJ2-5	.	TRBV11-3	TRBD2
TGTGCCTGGAAGGACAGGGAACAGTCACCCCTCCACTTT	CAWKDREQSPLHF	TRBJ1-6	.	TRBV30	TRBD1
TGTGCCAGCAGCTTAGATCTAGGCTCCTACAATGAGCAGTTCTTC	CASSLDLGSYNEQFF	TRBJ2-1	.	TRBV11-2	.
TGCGCCAGCAGCACCCTAGGACTAGCGGAGATCAATGAGCAGTTCTTC	CASSTLGLAEINEQFF	TRBJ2-1	few	TRBV5-1	TRBD2
TGTGCCAGCAGCCAAAGCGGGGAGACCCAGTACTTC	CASSQSGETQYF	TRBJ2-5	.	TRBV7-8	.
TGTGCCAGCAGCTTTGGACAGCGGATATACAACGTCCTGACTTTC	CASSFGQRIYNVLTF	TRBJ2-6	.	TRBV5-6	.
TGTGCCAGCAGCTTACGACAGAAAAACACTGAAGCTTTCTTT	CASSLRQKNTEAFF	TRBJ1-1	.	TRBV7-2	.
TGTGCCAGCAGGCGAGGTTCGTATCAGCCCCAGCATTTT	CASRRGSYQPQHF	TRBJ1-5	.	TRBV6-5	.
TGTGCCATCCCCAACAGGGTTTTTGGAAACACCATATATTTT	CAIPNRVFGNTIYF	TRBJ1-3	.	TRBV19	.
TGTGCCAGCAGTGATACAGGGGGCGGGGAGACCCAGTACTTC	CASSDTGGGETQYF	TRBJ2-5	.	TRBV9	TRBD1
TGTGCCAGCAGCTCCGGGAACTACGAGCAGTACTTC	CASSSGNYEQYF	TRBJ2-7	.	TRBV7-8	.
TGTGCCAGCAGCTCAAACAGGGGTGAGACCCAGTACTTC	CASSSNRGETQYF	TRBJ2-5	once	TRBV11-3	TRBD1
TGTGCCAGCAGCCAAGAGTTCTGGGGACAGGGAGACACCGGGGAGCTGTTTTTT	CASSQEFWGQGDTGELFF	TRBJ2-2	.	TRBV4-2	TRBD1
TGTGCCAGCAGTTCTTTTGGGCTAGCCCAAGAGACCCAGTACTTC	CASSSFGLAQETQYF	TRBJ2-5	.	TRBV28	.
TGTGCCAGCAGACCTCAGGGATGGAATGAGCAGTTCTTC	CASRPQGWNEQFF	TRBJ2-1	.	TRBV27	.
TGTGCAAGTCGCTTAGGGGGGGACAGTACCTTGAACACTGAAGCTTTCTTT	CASRLGGDSTLNTEAFF	TRBJ1-1	.	TRBV12-2	.
TGTGCCAGCAGTTCCATAGCGGGACTAAACGAGCAGTACTTC	CASSSIAGLNEQYF	TRBJ2-7	.	TRBV6-4	TRBD2
TGTGCCACCAGTATCGGCGGGGAGCTGTTTTTT	CATSIGGELFF	TRBJ2-2	.	TRBV24-1	.
TGTGCCAGCAGTTACGATAGACACGCAAACACCATATATTTT	CASSYDRHANTIYF	TRBJ1-3	.	TRBV6-6	.
TGTGCCAGCAGCTTAGATTCTACTAGCGGGAACACCGGGGAGCTGTTTTTT	CASSLDSTSGNTGELFF	TRBJ2-2	few	TRBV7-2	TRBD2
TGCGCCAGCAGCCCGGACACCCAGGCAGATACGCAGTATTTT	CASSPDTQADTQYF	TRBJ2-3	.	TRBV4-3	.
TGTGCCAGCACCCTTGGGACATCGACAGATACGCAGTATTTT	CASTLGTSTDTQYF	TRBJ2-3	.	TRBV2	.
TGCAGCGTTCTCGTCAGGACTAATGAAAAACTGTTTTTT	CSVLVRTNEKLFF	TRBJ1-4	.	TRBV29-1	.
TGTGCCAGCAGCAAAATAGCGGGGGAGACCGGGGAGCTGTTTTTT	CASSKIAGETGELFF	TRBJ2-2	once	TRBV11-3	TRBD2
TGTGCCATCAGTTACGGAGACAATCAGCCCCAGCATTTT	CAISYGDNQPQHF	TRBJ1-5	.	TRBV10-3	.
TGCGCCAGCAGCCATTTTCACTTAAGGAGGCAGGAAAGCTCCTACGAGCAGTACTTC	CASSHFHLRRQESSYEQYF	TRBJ2-7	.	TRBV4-3	.
TGTGCCAGCAGCTCCAGGGTAGCTGAAGCTTTCTTT	CASSSRVAEAFF	TRBJ1-1	few	TRBV6-6	.
TGTGCCAGCAGCTCTAGGAGGGCCACCTATGGCTACACCTTC	CASSSRRATYGYTF	TRBJ1-2	.	TRBV5-6	.
TGTGCCAGCAGCCAAAACAACCGGGACAGGGGTCGAGATACGCAGTATTTT	CASSQNNRDRGRDTQYF	TRBJ2-3	.	TRBV3-1/TRBV3-2	TRBD1
TGTGCCAGCAGCTTAGAGCCTGCTGATGAAAAACTGTTTTTT	CASSLEPADEKLFF	TRBJ1-4	.	TRBV7-2	.
TGTGCCAGCTCACCACTCAGGAATCAGCCCCAGCATTTT	CASSPLRNQPQHF	TRBJ1-5	.	TRBV18	.
TGTGCCAGCAGTCCCGGGCGGGGTCTAGATACGCAGTATTTT	CASSPGRGLDTQYF	TRBJ2-3	once	TRBV27	.
TGTGCCAGCAGTGCCCCGTGGGAGGTCGGGGAGACCCAGTACTTC	CASSAPWEVGETQYF	TRBJ2-5	.	TRBV6-6	.